This is a list of T cell receptor beta chains from one sample in a study of response to subunit inactivated influenza vaccine. TCRdb itself ran the RT-PCR reads through MiXCR, one entry per CDR3 protein. This sample yields roughly 160,000 distinct CDR3 sequences, of which about 10% are seen a single time; around 33% belongs to the top ten. This sample comprised CD8+ T cells sorted from PBMCs, obtained around 25 months after vaccination. These receptors were taken from a man between 50 and 69 years old who received an inactivated influenza vaccine. The CDR3 runs from the conserved cysteine through the conserved F or W. Each record gives: CDR3 DNA, CDR3 protein, D gene, V gene, clone size, J gene. The D gene is left open where the match is weak. Some rows have no size entry. The others give once, few or many, or a class for an expanded clone.

cdr3_nt: TGTGCCAGCAGCCCGCGACTAGCGCAGTACCAAGAGACCCAGTACTTC
cdr3_aa: CASSPRLAQYQETQYF
d_call: TRBD2
v_call: TRBV7-8
clone_size: few
j_call: TRBJ2-5

cdr3_nt: TGCGCCAGCAGCCAAGATATACCGGACGTTAACAATGAGCAGTTCTTC
cdr3_aa: CASSQDIPDVNNEQFF
d_call: .
v_call: TRBV4-3
clone_size: few
j_call: TRBJ2-1

cdr3_nt: TGTGCCAGCAGCTTATCTCAGTCTCTCCACACAGATACGCAGTATTTT
cdr3_aa: CASSLSQSLHTDTQYF
d_call: .
v_call: TRBV11-1
clone_size: few
j_call: TRBJ2-3

cdr3_nt: TGTGCCAGCGGTTTGCTAGCGGGAGGGCCAGGCGAGCAGTACTTC
cdr3_aa: CASGLLAGGPGEQYF
d_call: TRBD2
v_call: TRBV28
clone_size: .
j_call: TRBJ2-7

cdr3_nt: TGTGCCAGCAGTTTGCTGACAGGGTCCGTGGGCTACACCTTC
cdr3_aa: CASSLLTGSVGYTF
d_call: TRBD1
v_call: TRBV12-3/TRBV12-4
clone_size: few
j_call: TRBJ1-2

cdr3_nt: TGTGCCAGCAGCGAGGGGGGGGCGAGCAATCAGCCCCAGCATTTT
cdr3_aa: CASSEGGASNQPQHF
d_call: .
v_call: TRBV9
clone_size: .
j_call: TRBJ1-5

cdr3_nt: TGTGCCAGCAGCCAAGGACCGGGACAGGGCTCTGGAAACACCATATATTTT
cdr3_aa: CASSQGPGQGSGNTIYF
d_call: TRBD1
v_call: TRBV3-1
clone_size: .
j_call: TRBJ1-3

cdr3_nt: TGTGCCAGCAGTTTTCTACAGACCCACGAGCAGTACTTC
cdr3_aa: CASSFLQTHEQYF
d_call: .
v_call: TRBV28
clone_size: many
j_call: TRBJ2-7

cdr3_nt: TGCAGTGCTTACTCCGGGATAAGGGTAGGGACCTACGAGCAGTACTTC
cdr3_aa: CSAYSGIRVGTYEQYF
d_call: .
v_call: TRBV20-1
clone_size: .
j_call: TRBJ2-7

cdr3_nt: TGCAGTGCTAGAGCCAGCGTGGGGCAGGGCGTTGGGACTGAAGCTTTCTTT
cdr3_aa: CSARASVGQGVGTEAFF
d_call: .
v_call: TRBV20-1
clone_size: few
j_call: TRBJ1-1

cdr3_nt: TGTGCCAGCAGCTCGCGGTTCCCATACGAGCAGTACTTC
cdr3_aa: CASSSRFPYEQYF
d_call: .
v_call: TRBV7-9
clone_size: .
j_call: TRBJ2-7

cdr3_nt: TGTGCCAGCAGCCGCTGGGGGGGCGCCGGGGGACACCACAATGAGCAGTTCTTC
cdr3_aa: CASSRWGGAGGHHNEQFF
d_call: .
v_call: TRBV7-8
clone_size: few
j_call: TRBJ2-1

cdr3_nt: TGTGCCAGCAGTTTATTACTTACAAGCACAGATACGCAGTATTTT
cdr3_aa: CASSLLLTSTDTQYF
d_call: .
v_call: TRBV28
clone_size: few
j_call: TRBJ2-3

cdr3_nt: TGCAGCGTTGAAGATCGGTTACAGTACCAAGAGACCCAGTACTTC
cdr3_aa: CSVEDRLQYQETQYF
d_call: .
v_call: TRBV29-1
clone_size: many
j_call: TRBJ2-5

cdr3_nt: TGTGCCAGCAGCTTAGTGACTAGCGACCAAGAGACCCAGTACTTC
cdr3_aa: CASSLVTSDQETQYF
d_call: TRBD2
v_call: TRBV7-9
clone_size: many
j_call: TRBJ2-5

cdr3_nt: TGTGCCAGCAGCCCCCAGGGGGCGAACACTGAAGCTTTCTTT
cdr3_aa: CASSPQGANTEAFF
d_call: TRBD1
v_call: TRBV3-1
clone_size: .
j_call: TRBJ1-1

cdr3_nt: TGTGCCAGCAGCCAACAAGTGGGGGAGACCCAGTACTTC
cdr3_aa: CASSQQVGETQYF
d_call: .
v_call: TRBV27
clone_size: .
j_call: TRBJ2-5

cdr3_nt: TGTGCCAGCAGACGATCGGGACAGGAGATTGTAGCCAAAAACATTCAGTACTTC
cdr3_aa: CASRRSGQEIVAKNIQYF
d_call: TRBD1
v_call: TRBV6-2/TRBV6-3
clone_size: .
j_call: TRBJ2-4

cdr3_nt: TGCGCCAGCAGCCAAGGTCTACAGGGGATTTACGAGCAGTACTTC
cdr3_aa: CASSQGLQGIYEQYF
d_call: TRBD1
v_call: TRBV4-3
clone_size: few
j_call: TRBJ2-7

cdr3_nt: TGTGCCAGCAGTTCTCGGACAGACAATCAGCCCCAGCATTTT
cdr3_aa: CASSSRTDNQPQHF
d_call: .
v_call: TRBV27
clone_size: .
j_call: TRBJ1-5

cdr3_nt: TGTGCCAGCAGCCAAGTTGAACTAGCGGCCCAGTACTTC
cdr3_aa: CASSQVELAAQYF
d_call: TRBD2
v_call: TRBV3-1
clone_size: few
j_call: TRBJ2-5

cdr3_nt: TGTGCCATCAAAGGGATAGGCGGGAGCCCAGATACGCAGTATTTT
cdr3_aa: CAIKGIGGSPDTQYF
d_call: TRBD2
v_call: TRBV10-3
clone_size: .
j_call: TRBJ2-3

cdr3_nt: TGTGCCAGCAGCGTAGGGGGACAGGGGGTATCAGAGACCCAGTACTTC
cdr3_aa: CASSVGGQGVSETQYF
d_call: TRBD1
v_call: TRBV9
clone_size: .
j_call: TRBJ2-5

cdr3_nt: TGCAGCGTTGAAGATCCGGGACAGCCTTACAATGAGCAGTTCTTC
cdr3_aa: CSVEDPGQPYNEQFF
d_call: TRBD1
v_call: TRBV29-1
clone_size: few
j_call: TRBJ2-1

cdr3_nt: TGTGCCAGCACCCGAAACCCGGATACGCAGTATTTT
cdr3_aa: CASTRNPDTQYF
d_call: .
v_call: TRBV11-2
clone_size: few
j_call: TRBJ2-3

cdr3_nt: TGTGCCAGCAGTTCCTCCGGTGTCCATGAGCAGTTCTTC
cdr3_aa: CASSSSGVHEQFF
d_call: .
v_call: TRBV28
clone_size: few
j_call: TRBJ2-1

cdr3_nt: TGTGCCAGCAGTTATACCGCTTCGGGCACCGGGGAGCTGTTTTTT
cdr3_aa: CASSYTASGTGELFF
d_call: .
v_call: TRBV6-1
clone_size: few
j_call: TRBJ2-2

cdr3_nt: TGTGCCAGCAGTTACGCCAGGAATTGGTACGAGCAGTACTTC
cdr3_aa: CASSYARNWYEQYF
d_call: .
v_call: TRBV6-2/TRBV6-3
clone_size: few
j_call: TRBJ2-7

cdr3_nt: TGTGCCAGCAGTCTTTACAGCGCAAATCAGCCCCAGCATTTT
cdr3_aa: CASSLYSANQPQHF
d_call: .
v_call: TRBV6-2/TRBV6-3
clone_size: .
j_call: TRBJ1-5

cdr3_nt: TGTGCCAGCGGGTCAGGGGAGACCCAGTACTTC
cdr3_aa: CASGSGETQYF
d_call: .
v_call: TRBV6-2/TRBV6-3
clone_size: few
j_call: TRBJ2-5

cdr3_nt: TGTGCCAGCAGTGAATCGACAGGACGAAACACCATATATTTT
cdr3_aa: CASSESTGRNTIYF
d_call: .
v_call: TRBV25-1
clone_size: .
j_call: TRBJ1-3

cdr3_nt: TGTGCCTGGGGTCCGAACACTGAAGCTTTCTTT
cdr3_aa: CAWGPNTEAFF
d_call: .
v_call: TRBV30
clone_size: few
j_call: TRBJ1-1

cdr3_nt: TGCAGCTCCCTCCTAAGGAACACCGGGGAGCTGTTTTTT
cdr3_aa: CSSLLRNTGELFF
d_call: .
v_call: TRBV29-1
clone_size: .
j_call: TRBJ2-2

cdr3_nt: TGTGCCAGCAGCTTAGTTAGCGGCCAGGGCTACAATGAGCAGTTCTTC
cdr3_aa: CASSLVSGQGYNEQFF
d_call: .
v_call: TRBV7-8
clone_size: .
j_call: TRBJ2-1

cdr3_nt: TGTGCCAGCAGCTTAATGACGGGAGCCAAAAACATTCAGTACTTC
cdr3_aa: CASSLMTGAKNIQYF
d_call: .
v_call: TRBV7-9
clone_size: .
j_call: TRBJ2-4

cdr3_nt: TGCGCCAGCAGACCCGACAGGGCCTACAATGAGCAGTTCTTC
cdr3_aa: CASRPDRAYNEQFF
d_call: TRBD1
v_call: TRBV5-1
clone_size: .
j_call: TRBJ2-1

cdr3_nt: TGTGCCAGCAGCTTCCCTGGGACTAGCGGGGGGCAGACAGATACGCAGTATTTT
cdr3_aa: CASSFPGTSGGQTDTQYF
d_call: TRBD2
v_call: TRBV11-2
clone_size: .
j_call: TRBJ2-3

cdr3_nt: TGTGCCAGCAGTCTGACCAAGCGTTACGAGCAGTACTTC
cdr3_aa: CASSLTKRYEQYF
d_call: .
v_call: TRBV6-2/TRBV6-3
clone_size: few
j_call: TRBJ2-7

cdr3_nt: TGCGCCAGCAGCTCTGGACCCTCCAGGGGCGATGAGCAGTTCTTC
cdr3_aa: CASSSGPSRGDEQFF
d_call: .
v_call: TRBV5-1
clone_size: .
j_call: TRBJ2-1

cdr3_nt: TGTGCCAGCAGCACAGGACACACTGAAGCTTTCTTT
cdr3_aa: CASSTGHTEAFF
d_call: .
v_call: TRBV7-9
clone_size: .
j_call: TRBJ1-1

cdr3_nt: TGTGCCAGGGTCTCTAGCGGGAGGGTGACGTTCTTC
cdr3_aa: CARVSSGRVTFF
d_call: TRBD2
v_call: TRBV2
clone_size: many
j_call: TRBJ2-1